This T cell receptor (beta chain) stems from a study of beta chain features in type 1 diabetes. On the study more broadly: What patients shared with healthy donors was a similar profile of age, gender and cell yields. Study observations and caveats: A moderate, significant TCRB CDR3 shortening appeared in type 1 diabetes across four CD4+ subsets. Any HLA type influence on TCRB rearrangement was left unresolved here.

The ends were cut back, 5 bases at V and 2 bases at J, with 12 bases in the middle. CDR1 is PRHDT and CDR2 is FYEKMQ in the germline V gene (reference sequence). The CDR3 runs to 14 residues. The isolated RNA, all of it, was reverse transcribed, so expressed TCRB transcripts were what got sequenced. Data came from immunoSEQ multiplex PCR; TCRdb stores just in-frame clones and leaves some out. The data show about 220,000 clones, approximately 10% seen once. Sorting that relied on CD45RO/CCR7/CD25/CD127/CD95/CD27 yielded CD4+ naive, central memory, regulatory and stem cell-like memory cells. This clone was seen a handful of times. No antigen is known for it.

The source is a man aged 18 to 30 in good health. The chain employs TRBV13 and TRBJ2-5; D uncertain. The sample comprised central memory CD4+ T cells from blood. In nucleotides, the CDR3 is TGTGCCAGCAGCCAGAACGGGCGTCAAGAGACCCAGTACTTC. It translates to CASSQNGRQETQYF.